These 10 T cell receptor beta chains originate from one sample sequenced in a study of T cell responses to AZD1222 COVID-19 vaccine. Libraries were prepared by immunoSEQ multiplex PCR; TCRdb keeps only in-frame clonotypes and omits some of them. The table has about 130,000 clones, roughly 85% seen once; the top ten hold approximately 7%. The source material was peripheral blood, sampled on day 0 of AZD1222 vaccination. These receptor sequences come from an adult in good health.

This CDR3 reads CASSPRTIWGHGNTIYF. CDR3 in DNA: TGTGCCAGTAGTCCTCGAACCATTTGGGGTCACGGAAACACCATATATTTT. The J gene is TRBJ1-3, the V gene TRBV19, with D unresolved. The CDR3 contains 17 residues. The germline gives CDR1 LNHDA, CDR2 SQIVND (reference sequence). V lost 5 bases and J 4 bases, leaving 21 bases between the germline ends.

This clone was recorded a few times. This chain joins TRBV14 and TRBJ1-6; D is perhaps TRBD1 (6 bases). Per the germline V gene, CDR1 is SGHDN and CDR2 is FVKESK. Deletions cut 4 bases from V and 7 bases from J, with 17 bases between. The CDR3 length is 16 residues. CDR3 amino acids: CASSRVTGMGNSPLHF. The CDR3 coding sequence is TGTGCCAGCAGCCGGGTGACAGGCATGGGGAATTCACCCCTCCACTTT.

V usage is TRBV3-1 (or the pseudogene TRBV3-2) and J usage is TRBJ1-3, with 8 bases identical to TRBD1. V lost 4 bases and J lost 2; bases outside the gene matches: 4. CDR3 length: 15 residues. Germline lookup yields CDR1 LGHDT and CDR2 YNNKEL (reference sequence). The CDR3 DNA sequence: TGTGCCAGCAGCCGACAGGGGAAACCTGGAAACACCATATATTTT. Its translation: CASSRQGKPGNTIYF.

This sequence joins TRBV5-1 and TRBJ2-7, with TRBD2 identical over 7 bases. Germline V gives CDR1 SGHRS, CDR2 YFSETQ. This CDR3 is 14 amino acids long. V lost 3 bases, J lost 2 bases, and 5 bases stayed unmatched. The CDR3 coding sequence is TGCGCCAGCAGCTCCGGGACTACCACCTACGAGCAGTACTTC. The encoded protein is CASSSGTTTYEQYF.

In the case of this clone: Other DNA sequences in the same sample also yield this CDR3. CDR3 nucleotides: TGTGCCAGCAGTTTGTTGGCCGGGGAGCTGTTTTTT. The encoded protein is CASSLLAGELFF. J is TRBJ2-2 and V is TRBV28; D remains unclear. CDR1 and CDR2 from the germline V gene are MDHEN and SYDVKM. Trimming took 3 bases from V and 6 from J, leaving 5 bases between them. This CDR3 comprises 12 residues.

This CDR3 reads CASRDRPSDYNEQFF. The CDR3 DNA follows: TGTGCCAGTAGGGACAGGCCCTCCGACTACAATGAGCAGTTCTTC. The gene calls are TRBV19 and TRBJ2-1, with 7 nucleotides matching TRBD1. Germline CDR1 reads LNHDA; CDR2 reads SQIVND (reference sequence). This CDR3 contains 15 residues. J was trimmed by 3 bases and V by 6 bases; bases with no gene match: 8.

V gene TRBV28 combines with J gene TRBJ1-1; 9 positions match TRBD1. CDR1 is MDHEN, CDR2 SYDVKM, per germline. V gave up 6 bases and J gave up 0 bases; unmatched junction bases: 14. This CDR3 region has 18 residues. CDR3 DNA: TGTGCCAGCAGAATACCGGGACAGGGTAAATATTTGAACACTGAAGCTTTCTTT. This gives the protein CASRIPGQGKYLNTEAFF.

This chain connects TRBV5-1 to TRBJ2-7; TRBD1 might be the D (7 bases). CDR1 is SGHRS and CDR2 is YFSETQ in the germline V gene. The CDR3 runs 16 residues. The V and J ends lost 0 bases and 4 bases respectively, with 17 bases between them. CDR3 coding DNA: TGCGCCAGCAGCTTGGAGGGGCCGGAGGGGGCGTACGAGCAGTACTTC. Amino acids: CASSLEGPEGAYEQYF.

The chain is built from TRBV11-3 and TRBJ2-1, with D hard to call. This CDR3 contains 15 residues. CDR1 is SGHNT, CDR2 YENEEA, per germline. Trimming removed 0 bases at V and 2 bases at J, with 8 bases between. The CDR3 DNA follows: TGTGCCAGCAGCTTAGATTCCGGAACCTACAATGAGCAGTTCTTC. Translated: CASSLDSGTYNEQFF.

J is TRBJ2-4 and V is TRBV9, with a possible D match to TRBD2 (5 bases). Trimming took off 3 bases at V and 4 bases at J, with 20 bases between the two ends. Germline V gene sequence: CDR1 SGDLS, CDR2 YYNGEE. The CDR3 is made up of 17 amino acids. The CDR3 reads CASSGSTSGEGKNIQYF. CDR3 DNA sequence: TGTGCCAGCAGCGGGAGCACCTCCGGGGAAGGTAAAAACATTCAGTACTTC.